This TCR beta chain was sequenced for a study of PD-1 blockade in mismatch repair-deficient tumors. Study findings and constraints: Tumor-resident clones, often undetectable pretreatment in blood, expanded then contracted after pembrolizumab.

Mismatch repair deficiency was confirmed in all patients, by PCR or immunohistochemistry. The TCR-sequenced patients were a few responders to pembrolizumab. Points on this clone: Antigen unknown.

Sequencing used immunoSEQ multiplex PCR; TCRdb keeps in-frame clones, though not all of them. The sample consists of 80,000 to 100,000 clones, about 85% of them appearing once. This sequence originates from an adult with mismatch repair-deficient cancer. The source was peripheral blood, collected 12 weeks after starting pembrolizumab.

The CDR3 reads CASSLGAAGNSGYTF. In DNA, the CDR3 is TGTGCCAGCAGCTTGGGGGCGGCAGGGAATAGTGGCTACACCTTC. The gene calls are TRBV5-5 and TRBJ1-2; maybe TRBD1 (5 bases). The CDR3 length is 15 residues. Germline V lookup: CDR1 SGHKS, CDR2 YYEKEE (reference sequence). Trimming left V 0 bases short and J 7 bases short, with 16 bases between.